Presented here are 9 T cell receptor beta chains from one specimen sequenced in a study of shared clonotypes between healthy human individuals (dated by TCRdb to about 2020). Libraries were prepared through the immunoSEQ multiplex PCR assay. In TCRdb, the immuneACCESS table is reduced to in-frame sequences with V and J assigned. These tables do not hold every clone; where another copy was compared, an unresolved V gene accounts for under half, and the others remain unexplained. Within this sample are hundreds of thousands of clones, with around three quarters of them counted one time only. Together, the top ten hold about 11% of the sample. The sequenced material came from PBMCs. The receptors shown here come from a woman aged 40-49 years in good health. Some clones in this sample may be carry-over from other donors' samples.

This clone was seen only a few times. Within the sample, other DNA sequences also encode this same CDR3. J is TRBJ2-7 and V is TRBV2; a possible D gene is TRBD2 (5 bases). V gave up 9 bases and J gave up 7 bases, with 16 bases separating them. The CDR3 length is 12 residues. Germline V gene lookup returns CDR1 SNHLY and CDR2 FYNNEI. CDR3 in amino acids: CASSYTDYEQYF. The CDR3 DNA reads TGTGCCAGTAGTTACACAGACTATGAGCAGTACTTC.

CDR3 bases: TGTGCCAGCCGAGGGGGCTCGGGCAATCAGCCCCAGCATTTT. Its protein is CASRGGSGNQPQHF. This rearrangement joins TRBV18 to TRBJ1-5; 7 bases align to TRBD1. Trimming removed 8 bases from V and 2 bases from J; junction bases left unmatched: 6. Germline assignment: CDR1 KGHSH and CDR2 LQKENI. The CDR3 is 14 amino acids. Based on the CDR3 plus reference TRBV18 and TRBJ1-5, the full variable domain is NAGVMQNPRHLVRRRGQEARLRCSPMKGHSHVYWYRQLPEEGLKFMVYLQKENIIDESGMPKERFSAEFPKEGPSILRIQQVVRGDSAAYFCASRGGSGNQPQHFGDGTRLSIL.

Points on this clone: This clone may be a read error of a much larger clone one base away. V is TRBV28 and J is TRBJ1-1, with a possible D match to TRBD1 (5 bases). Germline loops: CDR1 MDHEN, CDR2 SYDVKM. The CDR3 spans 12 residues. CDR3 in DNA: TGTGCCAGCAGCAAAAAGGACACTGAAGCTCTCTTT. Residues: CASSKKDTEALF.

CDR3 bases: TGTGCCACCAGGGGGCCCACCATATATTTT. Encoded protein: CATRGPTIYF. The rearrangement uses TRBV6-5 and TRBJ1-3; TRBD1 agrees at 8 bases. The trim removed 10 bases at V and 9 bases at J, leaving 2 bases unmatched. The CDR3 consists of 10 residues. Germline V gene data show CDR1 as MNHEY and CDR2 as SVGAGI.

This clone was seen repeatedly, ten times or more. The chain employs TRBV7-3 and TRBJ2-4; D might be TRBD2 (5 bases). In germline, CDR1 is SGHTA, CDR2 FQGTGA. Between the trimmed V and J ends, which lost 4 bases and 0 bases, there was a span of 10 bases. The CDR3 length is 15 residues. CDR3 coding DNA: TGTGCCAGCAGCTGGATCGGACTAGCCAAAAACATTCAGTACTTC. Its translation is CASSWIGLAKNIQYF.

This clone occurred a few times. At the DNA level, this CDR3 is encoded by other sequences in the same sample as well. V gene TRBV28 combines with J gene TRBJ2-7; the match to TRBD1 covers 9 bases. The V gene's germline CDR1 is MDHEN and CDR2 SYDVKM. Losses at the gene ends were 5 bases for V and 5 bases for J; bases not matched to a gene: 1. The length of the CDR3 is 12 residues. CDR3 region: CASSGDRDEQYF. Written as DNA, the CDR3 is TGTGCCAGCAGTGGGGACAGGGACGAGCAGTACTTC.

CDR3 protein: CATSRPPSDTQYF. CDR3 coding DNA: TGTGCCACCAGCAGGCCCCCCTCGGATACGCAGTATTTT. The chain couples TRBV15 to TRBJ2-3; no clear D. The CDR3 totals 13 residues. Germline V gene lookup returns CDR1 LNHNV and CDR2 YYDKDF (reference sequence). V lost 3 bases and J 6 bases, leaving 10 bases between the germline ends.

The chain combines TRBV4-1 with TRBJ2-7; 12 bases are a match to TRBD2. Losses at the gene ends were 1 base for V and 4 bases for J; bases not matched to a gene: 5. Germline values: CDR1 MGHRA, CDR2 YSYEKL. This CDR3 contains 16 residues. The CDR3 is CASSQAGGLAGYEQYF. The CDR3 bases are TGCGCCAGCAGCCAAGCCGGTGGACTAGCGGGGTACGAGCAGTACTTC.

Note on this clone: The same CDR3 also results from other DNA sequences found in this sample. The rearrangement uses TRBV28 and TRBJ1-2, with D possibly TRBD1 on 5 matching bases. This CDR3 is 13 amino acids long. Germline values: CDR1 MDHEN, CDR2 SYDVKM. V gave up 3 bases and J gave up 3 bases, with 8 bases separating them. The CDR3 is CASSLQTDYGYTF. CDR3 nucleotide sequence: TGTGCCAGCAGTTTGCAGACAGACTATGGCTACACCTTC.